A single sample is the source of the 25 T cell receptor beta chains below, sequenced in a study of beta chain features in type 1 diabetes. Sequencing targeted expressed TCRB transcripts, as all isolated RNA had been reverse transcribed. The protocol was immunoSEQ multiplex PCR, while the TCRdb copy is restricted to in-frame clones and leaves out a portion. This repertoire shows about 270,000 clones, around 14% found once; its top ten account for approximately 0.024%. What was sequenced was naive CD4+ T cells from blood. Receptors originate from a woman aged 40 to 50 in good health.

The chain carries TRBV25-1 and TRBJ1-5; TRBD1 aligns across 8 bases. V shed 4 bases, J shed 3 bases, and the junction held 8 bases outside the gene matches. CDR1 is MGHDK and CDR2 is SYGVNS in the germline V gene. The CDR3 runs to 16 residues. The CDR3 DNA reads TGTGCCAGCAGTGCCGGGACAGGACCTATCAATCAGCCCCAGCATTTT. Amino acids: CASSAGTGPINQPQHF.

The table lists this clone with a few counts. The chain employs TRBV6-1 and TRBJ2-1; 7 bases fit TRBD1. The CDR3 length is 16 residues. V gave up 2 bases and J gave up 4 bases; unmatched junction bases: 8. Germline assignment: CDR1 MNHNS and CDR2 SASEGT. The CDR3 loop reads CASSERDRVTYNEQFF. Here the CDR3 DNA reads TGTGCCAGCAGTGAACGTGACAGGGTCACTTACAATGAGCAGTTCTTC.

This clone was seen a handful of times. The V gene is TRBV7-2, the J gene TRBJ1-6, with D tentatively TRBD1 (5 bases). Trimming shortened V by 1 base and J by 9 bases, and 13 bases separated the two germline ends. The CDR3 totals 15 residues. Germline V gene sequence: CDR1 SGHTA, CDR2 FQGNSA. The CDR3 spells CASSLDGQGRSPLHF. The CDR3 coding sequence is TGTGCCAGCAGCTTAGATGGGCAGGGCCGTTCACCCCTCCACTTT.

The table lists this clone with a few counts. The chain combines TRBV2 with TRBJ2-5; 7 nucleotides match TRBD2. The J segment lost 1 base and the V segment lost 4 bases, leaving 6 bases of the junction unmatched. Germline V gene sequence: CDR1 SNHLY, CDR2 FYNNEI. There are 15 residues in the CDR3. The CDR3 DNA sequence: TGTGCCAGCAGTGCAAGCGGGGTTACCCAAGAGACCCAGTACTTC. Encoded protein: CASSASGVTQETQYF.

V is TRBV7-9 and J is TRBJ2-1, with TRBD2 matching 7 bases. The CDR3 runs to 16 residues. The J segment lost 0 bases and the V segment lost 5 bases, leaving 7 bases of the junction unmatched. Germline values: CDR1 SEHNR, CDR2 FQNEAQ (reference sequence). The CDR3 DNA reads as TGTGCCAGCAGCGCCCGGGGAGGGAGCTCCTACAATGAGCAGTTCTTC. It codes for CASSARGGSSYNEQFF. The whole variable domain, remainder taken from reference TRBV7-9 and TRBJ2-1, is DTGVSQNPRHKITKRGQNVTFRCDPISEHNRLYWYRQTLGQGPEFLTYFQNEAQLEKSRLLSDRFSAERPKGSFSTLEIQRTEQGDSAMYLCASSARGGSSYNEQFFGPGTRLTVL.

The chain has TRBV5-4 and TRBJ2-3; TRBD1 matches 11 bases. The ends lost 7 bases at V and 3 bases at J; junction bases unmatched: 4. From germline, CDR1 is SGHNT and CDR2 YYREEE (reference sequence). The CDR3 has 14 residues. CDR3 protein: CASFRDRGTDTQYF. The CDR3 bases are TGTGCCAGCTTCCGGGACAGGGGGACAGATACGCAGTATTTT.

V and J are TRBV7-9 and TRBJ1-3; D unclear. Per the germline V gene, CDR1 is SEHNR and CDR2 is FQNEAQ (reference sequence). The length of the CDR3 is 12 residues. V was shortened by 5 bases and J by 8 bases, with 10 bases between the two germline ends. The CDR3 sequence: CASSPRTDTIYF. The CDR3, as DNA: TGTGCCAGCAGCCCCCGAACGGACACCATATATTTT.

This clone was seen only once. V and J are TRBV18 and TRBJ1-2; D remains unclear. The CDR3 has 16 amino acids. V shed 2 bases and J shed 2 bases, with 15 bases lying between them. The germline V gene encodes CDR1 KGHSH and CDR2 LQKENI. The DNA of the CDR3 is TGTGCCAGCTCACCAAACGAGCAGCGTCTAAACTATGGCTACACCTTC. It is translated as CASSPNEQRLNYGYTF.

This clone showed up just a few times. The chain links TRBV4-1 to TRBJ2-7; the match to TRBD1 covers 8 bases. The CDR3 consists of 16 residues. Germline CDR1 is MGHRA and CDR2 is YSYEKL. The trim removed 0 bases at V and 0 bases at J, leaving 4 bases unmatched. CDR3 sequence (DNA): TGCGCCAGCAGCCAAGACAGGGGGCCCAGCTCCTACGAGCAGTACTTC. This codes for CASSQDRGPSSYEQYF.

A few counts support this clone. This rearrangement joins TRBV2 to TRBJ1-1; D is unclear. The CDR3 has 9 residues. Germline CDR1 reads SNHLY; CDR2 reads FYNNEI. The ends were cut back, 9 bases at V and 7 bases at J, with 6 bases in the middle. This chain's CDR3 is CARQIEAFF. CDR3 nucleotides: TGTGCCAGACAGATTGAAGCTTTCTTT. Together with reference TRBV2 and TRBJ1-1, the CDR3 gives the full variable domain: EPEVTQTPSHQVTQMGQEVILRCVPISNHLYFYWYRQILGQKVEFLVSFYNNEISEKSEIFDDQFSVERPDGSNFTLKIRSTKLEDSAMYFCARQIEAFFGQGTRLTVV.

The gene calls are TRBV27 and TRBJ1-5, with D possibly being TRBD1 (6 bases). V dropped 6 bases and J dropped 2 bases, with 17 bases sitting between them. Germline V gene sequence: CDR1 MNHEY, CDR2 SMNVEV (reference sequence). The CDR3 consists of 16 residues. Here the CDR3 DNA reads TGTGCCAGCAGGCTCTCACAGGGTTTGGGCAATCAGCCCCAGCATTTT. Residues: CASRLSQGLGNQPQHF.

This clone was found a few times. This chain connects TRBV11-2 to TRBJ2-6; D gene ambiguous. V was shortened by 2 bases and J by 2 bases, with 7 bases between the two germline ends. The germline gives CDR1 SGHAT, CDR2 FQNNGV. The CDR3 extends over 15 amino acids. CDR3 DNA: TGTGCCAGCAGCTTAAATTCGGCTGGGGCCAACGTCCTGACTTTC. It codes for CASSLNSAGANVLTF.

The genes are TRBV5-4 and TRBJ2-5; 10 nucleotides line up with TRBD1. This CDR3 has 15 amino acids. Per the germline V gene, CDR1 is SGHNT and CDR2 is YYREEE (reference sequence). The V segment lost 0 bases and the J segment 3 bases; nucleotides outside the gene matches: 2. The DNA for the CDR3 is TGTGCCAGCAGCTTGGCCGGGACAGGGGAAGAGACCCAGTACTTC. This sequence encodes CASSLAGTGEETQYF.

This clone was counted between two and nine times. This sequence joins TRBV2 and TRBJ2-5; 9 bases align to TRBD1. Germline loops: CDR1 SNHLY, CDR2 FYNNEI. The CDR3 contains 14 residues. Trimming removed 5 bases from V and 1 base from J; junction bases left unmatched: 2. CDR3 DNA sequence: TGTGCCAGCAGTTTACAGGGGGCCCAAGAGACCCAGTACTTC. Protein product: CASSLQGAQETQYF.

This clone has just a few counts. V gene TRBV10-3 combines with J gene TRBJ2-3; the D is unclear. This CDR3 contains 12 residues. CDR1 is ENHRY, CDR2 SYGVKD, per germline. Trimming shortened V by 7 bases and J by 1 base, and 6 bases separated the two germline ends. The CDR3 sequence: CAINSGTDTQYF. The CDR3 nucleotides read TGTGCCATCAACTCTGGCACAGATACGCAGTATTTT.

The gene calls are TRBV5-1 and TRBJ2-3; no reliable D call. Between the trimmed V and J ends, which lost 4 bases and 6 bases, there was a span of 18 bases. Germline CDR1 reads SGHRS; CDR2 reads YFSETQ. The length of the CDR3 is 15 residues. CDR3 residues: CASSDPPVGRDTQYF. As DNA, the CDR3 is TGCGCCAGCAGCGACCCTCCGGTGGGCCGGGATACGCAGTATTTT.

The genes are TRBV9 and TRBJ1-1; D may be TRBD1 (5 bases). With 7 bases removed from V and 1 base from J, the gap between germline ends came to 17 bases. From germline, CDR1 is SGDLS and CDR2 YYNGEE. The CDR3 is 15 amino acids. The CDR3 spells CASGPHGGWNTEAFF. For the CDR3, the DNA is TGTGCCAGCGGACCACACGGGGGGTGGAACACTGAAGCTTTCTTT.

This clone was seen just once. The rearrangement joins TRBV2 to TRBJ2-7; 8 bases align to TRBD1. CDR1 is SNHLY, CDR2 FYNNEI, per germline. V dropped 7 bases and J dropped 5; count of bases not matched to a gene: 7. The CDR3 sequence is 13 residues long. As DNA, the CDR3 is TGTGCCAGCATTAGGACAGGGACCCACGAGCAGTACTTC. It is translated as CASIRTGTHEQYF.

This clone turned up a few times. This specimen includes other DNA sequences encoding the same CDR3. The chain carries TRBV19 and TRBJ2-7; possible D gene TRBD1, 6 bases. Germline loops: CDR1 LNHDA, CDR2 SQIVND (reference sequence). The CDR3 is made up of 12 amino acids. Deletions cut 8 bases from V and 3 bases from J, with 11 bases between. The chain's CDR3 is CASSTGGYEQYF. The CDR3 region has the DNA TGTGCCAGTTCGACAGGTGGCTACGAGCAGTACTTC.

This clone was seen a handful of times. The V gene is TRBV19, the J gene TRBJ2-2, with a possible D match to TRBD1 (6 bases). V shed 6 bases and J shed 3 bases, with 11 bases lying between them. The CDR3 length is 14 residues. Germline CDR1 reads LNHDA; CDR2 reads SQIVND (reference sequence). In DNA form, the CDR3 reads TGTGCCAGTAGACAGGGCAAGGACACCGGGGAGCTGTTTTTT. It specifies CASRQGKDTGELFF.

The chain recombines TRBV7-2 with TRBJ2-3; D remains ambiguous. This CDR3 has 13 residues. Per germline, CDR1 SGHTA and CDR2 FQGNSA. V shed 4 bases and J shed 1 base, with 6 bases lying between them. CDR3 amino acids: CASSSAGTDTQYF. In nucleotides, the CDR3 is TGTGCCAGCAGCTCCGCAGGCACAGATACGCAGTATTTT.

V usage is TRBV7-9 and J usage is TRBJ2-2; possibly TRBD1 for D (6 bases). This CDR3 contains 18 residues. V was trimmed by 4 bases and J by 5 bases, leaving 23 bases between them. Germline CDR1 SEHNR, CDR2 FQNEAQ (reference sequence). For the CDR3, the DNA is TGTGCCAGCAGCTCCCCGCAGGGGCAGAACTTCCGAACCGGGGAGCTGTTTTTT. Its translation is CASSSPQGQNFRTGELFF.

The chain recombines TRBV2 with TRBJ1-1; 7 nucleotides agree with TRBD1. This CDR3 spans 13 amino acids. Per germline, CDR1 SNHLY and CDR2 FYNNEI. Losses at the gene ends were 4 bases for V and 7 bases for J; bases not matched to a gene: 6. CDR3 loop: CASSGQGFGEAFF. The CDR3 nucleotides read TGTGCCAGCAGTGGACAGGGATTTGGTGAAGCTTTCTTT.

V and J are TRBV2 and TRBJ2-5; 7 bases fit TRBD1. Trimming removed 7 bases from V and 4 bases from J; junction bases left unmatched: 9. Germline CDR1 and CDR2: SNHLY and FYNNEI. This CDR3 has 14 residues. The CDR3 is CASIVLTGRETQYF. The CDR3 nucleotides are TGTGCCAGCATCGTACTGACAGGGAGAGAGACCCAGTACTTC.

This clone was detected a few times. V gene TRBV29-1 combines with J gene TRBJ1-1, with D possibly TRBD1 on 5 matching bases. Germline V lookup: CDR1 SQVTM, CDR2 ANQGSEA. V lost 6 bases to trimming and J lost 1 base, with 12 bases between them. The CDR3 contains 13 residues. The CDR3 nucleotides are TGCAGCGTCTACGGACAAGGGAACACTGAAGCTTTCTTT. Translated: CSVYGQGNTEAFF.